Below, 15 T cell receptor beta chains from the same sample are listed, as sequenced in a study of T-cell memory formation after mild COVID-19. TCRdb reanalysed the 5' RACE reads using MiXCR and keeps one entry per CDR3 protein. The sample gives tens of thousands of distinct CDR3 sequences, more than 15% of which show up once; 1.4% is in the top ten. The sequencing sample was made of PBMCs or a T cell subset sorted from them (not recorded which). All receptors come from an adult who had mild COVID-19 (a few samples of this study predate the infection). Cell type and time point are not known.

This clonotype occurred many times. This rearrangement joins TRBV27 to TRBJ2-7; unclear D gene. V was pared by 5 bases and J by 7 bases, with 18 bases between. The CDR3 has 14 amino acids. The germline V gene has CDR1 MNHEY and CDR2 SMNVEV (reference sequence). The CDR3: CASSTDKPGKEQYF. The CDR3 DNA follows: TGTGCCAGCAGTACAGACAAGCCAGGAAAGGAGCAGTACTTC.

This clonotype has ten or more counts. This chain links TRBV24-1 with TRBJ2-1, with 8 bases identical to TRBD1. Germline CDR1 KGHDR, CDR2 SFDVKD. V was pared by 4 bases and J by 8 bases, with 12 bases of the junction left unmatched. The CDR3 is 16 amino acids. This CDR3 reads CATSDPVGQGRHEQFF. The DNA of the CDR3 is TGTGCCACCAGTGACCCCGTCGGACAGGGAAGGCATGAGCAGTTCTTC.

This clonotype was recorded many times. V and J are TRBV9 and TRBJ2-3; 8 bases map to TRBD2. The ends lost 0 bases at V and 1 base at J; junction bases unmatched: 1. This CDR3 has 15 residues. Germline CDR1 reads SGDLS; CDR2 reads YYNGEE. This chain's CDR3 is CASSVDSGGTDTQYF. DNA of the CDR3: TGTGCCAGCAGCGTAGATAGCGGGGGCACAGATACGCAGTATTTT.

This clonotype was observed at least ten times. In nucleotides, the CDR3 is TGTGCCAGCAGCAACACCAGGGGGCGCGGGTCAGATACGCAGTATTTT. It encodes CASSNTRGRGSDTQYF. The rearrangement uses TRBV7-2 and TRBJ2-3, with 8 bases aligning to TRBD1. V dropped 5 bases and J dropped 4; count of bases not matched to a gene: 11. Germline V lookup: CDR1 SGHTA, CDR2 FQGNSA. This CDR3 contains 16 residues.

Ten or more counts support this clonotype. The chain uses TRBV5-1 and TRBJ1-1, with D uncertain. The V end was cut by 3 bases, the J end by 11 bases, with 14 bases between. The CDR3 length is 12 residues. Germline V gives CDR1 SGHRS, CDR2 YFSETQ. CDR3 nucleotide sequence: TGCGCCAGCAGCTCGATTCCCTCCGTGGCTTTCTTT. Protein product: CASSSIPSVAFF.

This clonotype came up many times. The V call is TRBV5-1, the J call TRBJ2-1, with 8 nucleotides matching TRBD2. The CDR3 is 14 amino acids. The germline gives CDR1 SGHRS, CDR2 YFSETQ. V dropped 9 bases and J dropped 8; count of bases not matched to a gene: 13. Here the CDR3 reads CATSPGGAEDEQFF. Written as DNA, the CDR3 is TGCGCCACCTCCCCCGGGGGGGCCGAAGATGAGCAGTTCTTC.

In this sample, this clonotype turned up many times. The chain couples TRBV5-1 to TRBJ2-3, with D hard to call. Trimming shortened V by 0 bases and J by 6 bases, and 11 bases separated the two germline ends. There are 14 residues in the CDR3. Germline V lookup: CDR1 SGHRS, CDR2 YFSETQ. The CDR3 loop reads CASSLVGARDTQYF. Written as DNA, the CDR3 is TGCGCCAGCAGCTTGGTTGGAGCGAGGGATACGCAGTATTTT.

The table lists this clonotype with many counts. This rearrangement joins TRBV7-6 to TRBJ1-4, with unresolved D. The germline CDR1 and CDR2 sequences are SGHVS and FNYEAQ. V was cut by 0 bases and J by 4 bases, with 9 bases left in between. The CDR3 consists of 15 residues. The CDR3 sequence: CASSLASGVNEKLFF. DNA for the CDR3: TGTGCCAGCAGCTTAGCGTCCGGTGTTAATGAAAAACTGTTTTTT.

This clonotype was seen ten or more times. The chain is built from TRBV12-3 or TRBV12-4 and TRBJ2-1; D may match TRBD1 or TRBD2 (5 bases each). The CDR3 sequence is 15 residues long. The V end was cut by 1 base, the J end by 7 bases, with 14 bases between. The CDR3 sequence: CASSLGRAGVNEQFF. The CDR3 bases are TGTGCCAGCAGTTTAGGCAGGGCGGGCGTGAATGAGCAGTTCTTC.

This clonotype appeared many times. The chain uses TRBV27 and TRBJ1-2; D remains ambiguous. Germline CDR1 MNHEY, CDR2 SMNVEV (reference sequence). Deletions cut 2 bases from V and 0 bases from J, with 7 bases between. The CDR3 has 14 amino acids. The CDR3 loop is CASSLARTNYGYTF. CDR3 DNA sequence: TGTGCCAGCAGTTTAGCCAGAACTAACTATGGCTACACCTTC.

This clonotype was detected ten times or more. The chain couples TRBV4-3 to TRBJ2-5, with a tentative D call TRBD1 (6 bases). V lost 0 bases, J lost 5 bases, and 13 bases lay in between. There are 15 residues in the CDR3. Germline V gene sequence: CDR1 LGHNA, CDR2 YSLEER. CDR3 amino acids: CASSQDFLTGETQYF. In DNA form, the CDR3 reads TGCGCCAGCAGCCAAGATTTCCTAACAGGGGAGACCCAGTACTTC.

This clonotype was counted ten times or more. This chain connects TRBV7-9 to TRBJ2-3; 10 nucleotides agree with TRBD2. The CDR3 length is 15 residues. Losses at the gene ends were 4 bases for V and 2 bases for J; bases not matched to a gene: 3. CDR1 SEHNR and CDR2 FQNEAQ come from the germline V gene (reference sequence). CDR3 coding DNA: TGTGCCAGCAGCTCCGGGACTAGCGACACAGATACGCAGTATTTT. It specifies CASSSGTSDTDTQYF.

CDR3 protein: CASSFRDRLDGTQYF. In DNA form, the CDR3 reads TGTGCCAGCAGCTTCCGGGACAGGCTCGATGGGACCCAGTACTTC. The V call is TRBV5-4, the J call TRBJ2-5, with 8 nucleotides matching TRBD1. Trimming removed 2 bases from V and 7 bases from J; junction bases left unmatched: 10. Per germline, CDR1 SGHNT and CDR2 YYREEE (reference sequence). CDR3 length: 15 residues.

This clonotype was counted many times. This chain joins TRBV11-2 and TRBJ2-2; D possibly corresponds to TRBD2 (6 bases). The CDR3 sequence is 15 residues long. Germline loops: CDR1 SGHAT, CDR2 FQNNGV. V lost 5 bases to trimming and J lost 0 bases, with 10 bases between them. The CDR3 nucleotides read TGTGCCAGCAGCAGAGCGGGCTCGAACACCGGGGAGCTGTTTTTT. This translates into CASSRAGSNTGELFF.

Ten or more counts support this clonotype. This chain connects TRBV9 to TRBJ2-2, with unresolved D. The CDR3 contains 13 residues. The V and J ends lost 4 bases and 6 bases respectively, with 10 bases between them. CDR1 is SGDLS and CDR2 is YYNGEE in the germline V gene. In DNA, the CDR3 is TGTGCCAGCAGCCTCCTGCGCTCCGGGGAGCTGTTTTTT. Its protein is CASSLLRSGELFF. Together with reference TRBV9 and TRBJ2-2, the CDR3 gives the full variable domain: DSGVTQTPKHLITATGQRVTLRCSPRSGDLSVYWYQQSLDQGLQFLIQYYNGEERAKGNILERFSAQQFPDLHSELNLSSLELGDSALYFCASSLLRSGELFFGEGSRLTVL.